This TCR beta chain was profiled in a study of blood T cell repertoires in COVID-19 (dated by TCRdb to about 2020). Notes on the research overall: Samples covering the acute and convalescent phases of COVID-19 were provided by collaborators in the United States, Italy and Spain. The prospective study material was composed of cDNA or gDNA derived from T cells, B-cell-depleted T cells, or PBMCs. The dataset comprised deeply sampled blood TCRbeta repertoires from subjects exposed to, actively infected with, or recovered from COVID-19. The repertoires were made available in a free public database intended to serve as a resource for research on the immune response to SARS-CoV-2. The samples were drawn from the first 160 participants of the ongoing ImmuneRACE study and from some 1,300 subjects provided by 6 global collaborators. Nearly every sample came with metadata listing a de-identified subject ID, COVID-19 status, age in years and sex. Where available, HLA class I and class II types were obtained from metadata supplied by the sample provider rather than from assay-based typing. General findings and caveats noted by the study authors: How much clinical and demographic metadata was included differed by source and by participant, and the metadata was provided uncurated.

TCRbeta CDR3 regions were amplified from genomic DNA using the immunoSEQ Assay, a bias-controlled multiplex PCR. The paper's data handling went like this. Nucleated cell counts per sample were estimated from amplification of reference gene primers within the assay. To quantify the absolute abundance of each unique TCRbeta CDR3 rearrangement, sequence reads were collapsed and filtered. For each sample, productive Simpson clonality was calculated by taking the square root of Simpson's diversity index across productive rearrangements. TCRdb's version of the immuneACCESS table is confined to in-frame rearrangements and falls short of the full clone set. An unresolved V gene accounts for under half of the shortfall where checked; the remainder is of unknown origin. That table furnishes V, J and clone size, whereas the DNA furnished D and trimming. Within this sample are over 50,000 clones, with over 70% of them counted one time only. The ten most abundant clones make up about 3.5% of the sample.

Points on this clone: The antigen this receptor binds is unknown. The record has no base qualities; no much larger clone is one base away.

The collaborating institutions used their own protocols to collect whole blood in K2EDTA tubes. For TCRbeta analysis, collaborators shipped samples as frozen whole blood, isolated PBMCs, or DNA extracted from either of those sample types. A distance of 15 bases separates the germline ends of V and J, which lose 0 bases and 6 bases respectively. Counted from cysteine to phenylalanine, this CDR3 has 16 amino acids. Left in the record is the CDR3 DNA by itself, 48 bases read in frame from the first base. The germline V gene provides CDR1 SGHRS and CDR2 YFSETQ. The chain is made from TRBV5-1 and TRBJ2-2, with TRBD2 tentatively as D gene (5 bases match). This clonotype was sampled from a human donor in a cohort sampled during active COVID-19. Sequenced sample: peripheral blood. CDR3 protein: CASSLARTVSSGELFF. The DNA is TGCGCCAGCAGCTTGGCCAGGACTGTGAGCTCCGGGGAGCTGTTTTTT.